Shown below are 3 T cell receptor beta chains from a single sample sequenced in a study of cytomegalovirus exposure and HLA in healthy donors listed by TCRdb under 2017. Libraries were constructed by the immunoSEQ multiplex PCR assay. In TCRdb, the immuneACCESS table is reduced to in-frame sequences with V and J assigned. These tables do not hold every clone; where another copy was compared, an unresolved V gene accounts for under half, and the others remain unexplained. The table for this sample lists about 120,000 clones; around 85% of them were counted only once. 4.4% of the sample is taken by the ten largest. Material for sequencing was PBMCs. These receptors came from a young man in good health and CMV-seropositive.

The rearrangement uses TRBV10-3 and TRBJ2-7; weak D call: TRBD1 (5 bases). Between the trimmed V and J ends, which lost 10 bases and 4 bases, there was a span of 14 bases. The germline CDR1 and CDR2 sequences are ENHRY and SYGVKD. The CDR3 extends over 12 amino acids. The CDR3 sequence: CATRSDIYEQYF. CDR3 nucleotide sequence: TGTGCCACCAGATCGGACATATACGAGCAGTACTTC.

The chain joins TRBV10-3 to TRBJ1-4; 7 bases match TRBD1. Germline CDR1 ENHRY, CDR2 SYGVKD. CDR3 length: 13 amino acids. V shed 9 bases, J shed 3 bases, and the junction held 4 bases outside the gene matches. For the CDR3, the DNA is TGTGCCATACGACAGGGATCTAATGAAAAACTGTTTTTT. This encodes CAIRQGSNEKLFF.

The gene calls are TRBV5-5 and TRBJ2-1, with 8 bases aligning to TRBD1. Trimming removed 4 bases from V and 8 bases from J; junction bases left unmatched: 5. CDR3 length: 13 residues. Germline V gene lookup returns CDR1 SGHKS and CDR2 YYEKEE (reference sequence). The CDR3 spells CASSHRQGYEQFF. The CDR3 coding sequence is TGTGCCAGCAGCCACCGACAGGGGTATGAGCAGTTCTTC.